This entry lists 17 T cell receptor beta chains sequenced from one sample in a study of T cell repertoires in ileal Crohn's disease. TCRdb keeps only in-frame clones here, not all; method: immunoSEQ multiplex PCR. The repertoire holds 13,000 to 15,000 clones, with about 71% as singletons. The material sequenced was ileal tissue. These receptor sequences come from an adult with Crohn's disease.

This clone was seen a handful of times. The J gene is TRBJ1-1, the V gene TRBV9, with TRBD1 identical over 11 bases. CDR3 length: 16 amino acids. The germline V gene has CDR1 SGDLS and CDR2 YYNGEE. The J segment lost 3 bases and the V segment lost 5 bases, leaving 9 bases of the junction unmatched. CDR3 sequence (DNA): TGTGCCAGCAGTAACCGGGACAGGGGGGATCACACTGAAGCTTTCTTT. This sequence encodes CASSNRDRGDHTEAFF. The complete variable domain, with remaining parts taken from reference TRBV9 and TRBJ1-1, reads DSGVTQTPKHLITATGQRVTLRCSPRSGDLSVYWYQQSLDQGLQFLIQYYNGEERAKGNILERFSAQQFPDLHSELNLSSLELGDSALYFCASSNRDRGDHTEAFFGQGTRLTVV.

The J gene is TRBJ2-6, the V gene TRBV19, with 7 bases aligning to TRBD2. The CDR3 covers 16 residues. V lost 2 bases to trimming and J lost 0 bases; unmatched junction nucleotides: 1. The germline V gene has CDR1 LNHDA and CDR2 SQIVND (reference sequence). This CDR3 is CASSILAVSGANVLTF. CDR3 DNA: TGTGCCAGTAGTATACTAGCGGTCTCTGGGGCCAACGTCCTGACTTTC. Complete variable domain (other parts from reference TRBV19 and TRBJ2-6): DGGITQSPKYLFRKEGQNVTLSCEQNLNHDAMYWYRQDPGQGLRLIYYSQIVNDFQKGDIAEGYSVSREKKESFPLTVTSAQKNPTAFYLCASSILAVSGANVLTFGAGSRLTVL.

The chain uses TRBV6-1 and TRBJ2-1, with D perhaps TRBD1 or TRBD2 (5 bases each). CDR1 MNHNS and CDR2 SASEGT come from the germline V gene. The CDR3 is 16 residues long. Trimming removed 2 bases at V and 8 bases at J, with 19 bases between. CDR3 protein: CASSERGTPLLYEQFF. The CDR3 nucleotides are TGTGCCAGCAGTGAACGTGGGACCCCTCTCTTGTATGAGCAGTTCTTC.

This clone is categorized as medium-sized. The rearrangement links TRBV28 to TRBJ1-5; the D is unclear. The CDR3 runs to 14 residues. The V and J ends lost 5 bases and 3 bases respectively, with 11 bases between them. CDR1 and CDR2 from the germline V gene are MDHEN and SYDVKM. CDR3 protein: CASSPTDANQPQHF. The CDR3 DNA reads as TGTGCCAGCAGTCCGACGGACGCCAATCAGCCCCAGCATTTT. The full variable domain, with the rest looked up from reference TRBV28 and TRBJ1-5, is DVKVTQSSRYLVKRTGEKVFLECVQDMDHENMFWYRQDPGLGLRLIYFSYDVKMKEKGDIPEGYSVSREKKERFSLILESASTNQTSMYLCASSPTDANQPQHFGDGTRLSIL.

The V call is TRBV5-1, the J call TRBJ1-5; no firm D call. Germline V lookup: CDR1 SGHRS, CDR2 YFSETQ. There are 15 residues in the CDR3. V was pared by 0 bases and J by 0 bases, with 7 bases between. The CDR3 is CASSLVGNSNQPQHF. CDR3 DNA: TGCGCCAGCAGCTTGGTGGGGAATAGCAATCAGCCCCAGCATTTT. The full variable domain, with the rest looked up from reference TRBV5-1 and TRBJ1-5, is KAGVTQTPRYLIKTRGQQVTLSCSPISGHRSVSWYQQTPGQGLQFLFEYFSETQRNKGNFPGRFSGRQFSNSRSEMNVSTLELGDSALYLCASSLVGNSNQPQHFGDGTRLSIL.

The chain links TRBV2 to TRBJ1-5; D is unresolved. Germline assignment: CDR1 SNHLY and CDR2 FYNNEI. V dropped 1 base and J dropped 7 bases, with 8 bases sitting between them. The CDR3 is 13 amino acids. In nucleotides, the CDR3 is TGTGCCAGCAGTGAAGGGTTAGGGCAGCCCCAGCATTTT. Amino acids: CASSEGLGQPQHF.

This chain's CDR3 is CASSLDPGSYEQYF. DNA for the CDR3: TGTGCCAGCAGCTTAGATCCGGGGTCCTACGAGCAGTACTTC. The chain carries TRBV11-2 and TRBJ2-7, with a weak D call TRBD2 (5 bases). Germline CDR1 and CDR2: SGHAT and FQNNGV. The CDR3 sequence is 14 residues long. V was trimmed by 0 bases and J by 1 base, leaving 7 bases between them.

The chain uses TRBV7-9 and TRBJ2-5; 7 bases agree with TRBD1. V lost 5 bases, J lost 0 bases, and 6 bases stayed unmatched. The germline V gene encodes CDR1 SEHNR and CDR2 FQNEAQ (reference sequence). This CDR3 contains 15 residues. The CDR3 region is CASSNRDRHQETQYF. CDR3 coding DNA: TGTGCCAGCAGCAACCGGGACAGACACCAAGAGACCCAGTACTTC.

This chain links TRBV6-4 with TRBJ1-2, with TRBD1 identical over 11 bases. Per germline, CDR1 MRHNA and CDR2 SNTAGT. The CDR3 has 13 residues. Germline trimming cut 5 bases from V and 7 bases from J; bases unmatched to any gene: 3. The CDR3 here is CASSPGTGGGYTF. The CDR3 nucleotides read TGTGCCAGCAGTCCCGGGACAGGGGGTGGCTACACCTTC.

About this clone itself: The junction differs from germline at one of its ends, possibly a read error. This chain connects TRBV19 to TRBJ1-2; 7 positions agree with TRBD1. The CDR3 runs to 15 residues. Germline V lookup: CDR1 LNHDA, CDR2 SQIVND (reference sequence). The CDR3 bases are TGTGCCAGTAGTATTAAAAGGACAGGCCGCTATGGCTACATCTTC. Protein product: CASSIKRTGRYGYIF.

This clone was recorded only once. This chain uses TRBV2 with TRBJ1-2; D not resolved. The germline V and J ends were trimmed by 6 bases and 10 bases, with 24 bases remaining between them. This CDR3 has 15 amino acids. In germline, CDR1 is SNHLY, CDR2 FYNNEI. Here the CDR3 reads CASSDRGGSRVDYTF. The CDR3, as DNA: TGTGCCAGCAGCGATAGAGGTGGGTCCCGGGTTGACTACACCTTC.

The chain uses TRBV5-1 and TRBJ1-4; D is ambiguous. This CDR3 is built from 13 residues. The germline V gene encodes CDR1 SGHRS and CDR2 YFSETQ. Trimming left V 5 bases short and J 8 bases short, with 13 bases between. The CDR3 DNA sequence: TGCGCCAGCAGGAGGGCCGCCAGGGAAAAACTGTTTTTT. Protein: CASRRAAREKLFF.

In this sample, this clone turned up once. The chain employs TRBV5-1 and TRBJ2-2; D possibly uses TRBD1 or TRBD2 (7 bases each). Germline V lookup: CDR1 SGHRS, CDR2 YFSETQ. The CDR3 runs to 15 residues. Trimming left V 4 bases short and J 1 base short, with 11 bases between. The DNA for the CDR3 is TGCGCCAGCAGCCCAGGGGGGGAGAACACCGGGGAGCTGTTTTTT. Its protein is CASSPGGENTGELFF.

This rearrangement joins TRBV11-2 to TRBJ2-7, with TRBD1 identical over 7 bases. This CDR3 has 15 residues. Germline V gene data show CDR1 as SGHAT and CDR2 as FQNNGV. V lost 5 bases to trimming and J lost 3 bases; unmatched junction nucleotides: 10. The CDR3 sequence is CASSPTGTAIYEQYF. DNA of the CDR3: TGTGCCAGCAGCCCCACCGGGACAGCAATCTACGAGCAGTACTTC.

V usage is TRBV7-9 and J usage is TRBJ2-7; 7 positions agree with TRBD1. CDR3 size: 14 residues. J lost 2 bases, V lost 5 bases, and 6 bases had no gene match. The germline CDR1 and CDR2 sequences are SEHNR and FQNEAQ (reference sequence). DNA of the CDR3: TGTGCCAGCAGCCTCGGACAGGCAGCCTACGAGCAGTACTTC. Amino acids: CASSLGQAAYEQYF.

J is TRBJ1-1 and V is TRBV5-1; perhaps TRBD1 as D (5 bases). This CDR3 is 14 amino acids long. Trimming shortened V by 6 bases and J by 5 bases, and 17 bases separated the two germline ends. Germline V gene data show CDR1 as SGHRS and CDR2 as YFSETQ. CDR3 sequence (DNA): TGCGCCAGCACTTCTTCAGGGTACCGGACTGAAGCTTTCTTT. It is translated as CASTSSGYRTEAFF.

V and J are TRBV5-4 and TRBJ1-2, with a possible D match to TRBD1 (5 bases). There are 15 residues in the CDR3. With 5 bases removed from V and 5 bases from J, the gap between germline ends came to 19 bases. Germline V CDR1 and CDR2: SGHNT, YYREEE (reference sequence). The CDR3 DNA is TGTGCCAGCAGGGTCGGGGGGATAAGTAGATATGGCTACACCTTC. This sequence encodes CASRVGGISRYGYTF.